Listed below are T cell receptor beta chains from one sample, sequenced in a study of T cell repertoires in cytomegalovirus infection. A single record per CDR3 protein comes from TCRdb applying MiXCR to the reads. The sample contains 650,000 to 900,000 distinct CDR3 sequences, about 28% of which appear only once. These receptors are not linked to any known antigen. The specimen was cultured CD8+ T cells from PBMCs, collected from culture after CMV antigen stimulation. The receptor set was obtained from a human donor in good health (CMV status not recorded). Some clones in this sample may be carry-over from other donors' samples. Both conserved end residues are part of each CDR3. A D gene is named only where the DNA matches it firmly. Size is omitted from some rows. Given values are once, few, many or a class for expanded clones.

V	J	size	D	CDR3	DNA
TRBV4-3	TRBJ1-5	NA	NA	CASSRDPSGF	TGCGCCAGCAGCCGGGACCCGTCAGGATTT
TRBV29-1	TRBJ2-1	NA	TRBD2	CSAGGGGEGNEQFF	TGCAGCGCCGGAGGCGGGGGTGAGGGTAATGAGCAGTTCTTC
TRBV2	TRBJ2-7	few	NA	CASLTRYEQYF	TGTGCCAGCTTGACCCGCTACGAGCAGTACTTC
TRBV20-1	TRBJ2-1	few	NA	CSSPGTITWNEQFF	TGCAGTTCGCCTGGGACCATCACTTGGAATGAGCAGTTCTTC
TRBV3-1	TRBJ2-1	NA	TRBD2	CASSQEGGGSSYNEQFF	TGTGCCAGCAGCCAAGAAGGCGGGGGAAGCTCCTACAATGAGCAGTTCTTC
TRBV28	TRBJ2-6	NA	NA	CASSLYRTSGANVLTF	TGTGCCAGCAGTTTATACAGGACCTCTGGGGCCAACGTCCTGACTTTC
TRBV27	TRBJ1-4	NA	NA	CASSYPGEEKLFF	TGTGCCAGCAGTTACCCAGGAGAAGAAAAACTGTTTTTT
TRBV28	TRBJ2-7	NA	NA	CASSLLIKGGGEQYF	TGTGCCAGCAGTTTACTTATCAAAGGGGGGGGCGAGCAGTACTTC
TRBV2	TRBJ1-5	NA	NA	CASRRGRVQPQHF	TGTGCCAGCAGGCGGGGGCGGGTTCAGCCCCAGCATTTT
TRBV28	TRBJ1-2	few	TRBD1	CASSLTGGLSYGYTF	TGTGCCAGCAGTTTGACAGGGGGCTTAAGCTATGGCTACACCTTC
TRBV19	TRBJ2-7	NA	NA	CASSERLTGIDEQYF	TGTGCCAGTAGTGAACGTTTGACGGGCATCGACGAGCAGTACTTC
TRBV6-1	TRBJ2-2	NA	TRBD1	CASRGTGYGELFF	TGTGCCAGCAGGGGGACAGGGTACGGGGAGCTGTTTTTT
TRBV2	TRBJ2-5	NA	TRBD2	CASSLNMNRLAGTKETQYF	TGTGCCAGCAGCTTGAATATGAACAGACTAGCGGGGACTAAAGAGACCCAGTACTTC
TRBV10-3	TRBJ1-5	few	NA	CAIRDSNQPQHF	TGTGCCATCAGGGATAGCAATCAGCCCCAGCATTTT
TRBV19	TRBJ2-6	few	NA	CASSIGGANVLTF	TGTGCCAGTAGTATAGGTGGGGCCAACGTCCTGACTTTC
TRBV5-1	TRBJ2-7	NA	NA	CASYPPDNAYEQYF	TGCGCCAGCTACCCACCGGACAATGCCTACGAGCAGTACTTC
TRBV29-1	TRBJ1-1	NA	TRBD1	CSVEGDRGTEAFF	TGCAGCGTTGAAGGAGACAGGGGAACTGAAGCTTTCTTT
TRBV7-9	TRBJ2-7	NA	TRBD2	CASSSEGRGPENPISYEQYF	TGTGCCAGCAGCTCAGAGGGGAGGGGTCCGGAGAACCCGATTTCCTACGAGCAGTACTTC
TRBV27	TRBJ1-6	NA	NA	CASSLGTGWSYNSPLHF	TGTGCCAGCAGTTTGGGAACAGGGTGGTCCTATAATTCACCCCTCCACTTT
TRBV4-3	TRBJ2-2	NA	NA	CPSSQDGDANTGELFF	TGCCCCAGCAGCCAAGATGGCGACGCGAACACCGGGGAGCTGTTTTTT
TRBV20-1	TRBJ2-7	NA	TRBD2	CSARERGSYEQYF	TGCAGTGCTAGGGAGCGGGGGTCCTACGAGCAGTACTTC
TRBV2	TRBJ2-1	few	NA	CASSELYTQGKYNEQFF	TGTGCCAGCAGTGAATTGTATACCCAGGGGAAATACAATGAGCAGTTCTTC
TRBV7-8	TRBJ1-4	few	NA	CASSLGRTELFF	TGTGCCAGCAGCTTAGGACGGACCGAACTGTTTTTT
TRBV7-9	TRBJ2-5	few	TRBD2	CASSPERGAWIKETQYF	TGTGCCAGCAGCCCAGAGCGGGGAGCGTGGATTAAGGAGACCCAGTACTTC
TRBV10-1	TRBJ2-2	once	TRBD1	CASRQGAVDTGELFF	TGCGCCAGCCGACAGGGGGCTGTTGACACCGGGGAGCTGTTTTTT